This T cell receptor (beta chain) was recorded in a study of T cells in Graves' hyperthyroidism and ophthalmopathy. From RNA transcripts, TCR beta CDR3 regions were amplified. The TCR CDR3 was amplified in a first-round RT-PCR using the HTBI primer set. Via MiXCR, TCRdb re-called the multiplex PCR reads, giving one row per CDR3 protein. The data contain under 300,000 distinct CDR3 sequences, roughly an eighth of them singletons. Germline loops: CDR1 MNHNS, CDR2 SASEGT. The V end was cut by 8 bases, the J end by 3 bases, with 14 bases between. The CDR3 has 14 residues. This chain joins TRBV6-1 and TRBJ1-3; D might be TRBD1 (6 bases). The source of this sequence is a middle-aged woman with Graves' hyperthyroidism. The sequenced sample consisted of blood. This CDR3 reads CASGRGAFGNTIYF. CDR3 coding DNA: TGTGCCAGCGGCAGGGGCGCTTTTGGAAACACCATATATTTT.